This T cell receptor beta chain was captured in a study of blood T cell repertoires in COVID-19. Across the study: Acute and convalescent COVID-19 samples came from the United States, Italy and Spain. PBMCs, B-cell-depleted T cells, or T cells provided the cDNA or gDNA that made up the material.

V was shortened by 7 bases and J by 0 bases, with 15 bases between the two germline ends. This CDR3 is built from 15 residues. CDR1 and CDR2 from the germline V gene are LNHDA and SQIVND (reference sequence). This clone was detected only a few times. Per the study methods: Counts of nucleated cells, estimated from reference gene primer amplification, were obtained. Assay: immunoSEQ multiplex PCR; the TCRdb copy retains only in-frame clones and omits some. The V and J calls and clone size are taken from that table; D and trimming were inferred from the DNA. The profile shows roughly 72,000 clones, around 79% of them singletons.

This rearrangement joins TRBV19 to TRBJ1-1; D possibly corresponds to TRBD1 (6 bases). The source of this sequence is a woman of 80 years or more with active or convalescent COVID-19. What was sequenced was peripheral blood. The DNA for the CDR3 is TGTGCCAGTACCCTCGCGACAGGCGTGAACACTGAAGCTTTCTTT. This sequence encodes CASTLATGVNTEAFF.